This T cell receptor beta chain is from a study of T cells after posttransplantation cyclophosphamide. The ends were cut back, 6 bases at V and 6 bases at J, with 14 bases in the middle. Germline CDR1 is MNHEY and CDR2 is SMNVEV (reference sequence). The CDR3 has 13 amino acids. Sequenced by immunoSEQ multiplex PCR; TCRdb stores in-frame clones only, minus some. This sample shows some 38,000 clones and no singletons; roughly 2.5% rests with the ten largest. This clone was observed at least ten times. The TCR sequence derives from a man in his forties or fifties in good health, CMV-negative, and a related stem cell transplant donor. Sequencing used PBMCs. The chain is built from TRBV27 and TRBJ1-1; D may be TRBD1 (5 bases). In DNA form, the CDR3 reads TGTGCCAGCAGACCAGGGTGGGGGGCTGAAGCTTTCTTT. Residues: CASRPGWGAEAFF.